This T cell receptor beta chain was captured in a study of beta chain features in type 1 diabetes. Study observations and caveats: Type 1 diabetes patients had TCRB CDR3s that were shorter (moderately but significantly so) in all four CD4+ subsets.

TCRB transcripts that were expressed got sequenced, as all of the isolated RNA had been reverse transcribed. Sequencing used immunoSEQ multiplex PCR; TCRdb keeps in-frame clones, though not all of them. The table includes under 130,000 clones, 28% detected once. A remark on this clone: What it binds is not known.

The CDR3 totals 16 residues. Per germline, CDR1 SGHTA and CDR2 FQGNSA. The V segment lost 5 bases and the J segment 4 bases; nucleotides outside the gene matches: 8. Sequencing was done on a sample of central memory CD4+ T cells from blood. The chain employs TRBV7-2 and TRBJ2-7, with 13 bases that match TRBD2. The sequence derives from a woman between 18 and 30 years old with type 1 diabetes. The CDR3 is CASSRVGLAGSYEQYF. CDR3 DNA sequence: TGTGCCAGCAGCCGCGTGGGACTAGCGGGGTCATACGAGCAGTACTTC.